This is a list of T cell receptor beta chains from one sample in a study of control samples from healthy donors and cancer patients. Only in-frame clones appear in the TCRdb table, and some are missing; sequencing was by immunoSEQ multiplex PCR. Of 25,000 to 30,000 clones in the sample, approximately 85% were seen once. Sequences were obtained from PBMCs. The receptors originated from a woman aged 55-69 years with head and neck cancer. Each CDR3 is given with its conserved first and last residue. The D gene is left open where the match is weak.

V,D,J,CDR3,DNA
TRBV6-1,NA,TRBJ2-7,CASSEAWEQYF,TGTGCCAGCAGTGAGGCGTGGGAGCAGTACTTC
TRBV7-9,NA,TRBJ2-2,CASQNTGELFF,TGTGCCTCCCAGAACACCGGGGAGCTGTTTTTT
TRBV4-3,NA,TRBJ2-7,CASSQGRENLWQYF,TGCGCCAGCAGCCAAGGCAGGGAAAATTTGTGGCAGTACTTC
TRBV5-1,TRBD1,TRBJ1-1,CASSLAGQPRYTEAFF,TGCGCCAGCAGCTTGGCGGGACAGCCGAGGTACACTGAAGCTTTCTTT
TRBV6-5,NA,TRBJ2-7,CASSSPTGYEQYF,TGTGCCAGCAGTTCCCCTACGGGCTACGAGCAGTACTTC
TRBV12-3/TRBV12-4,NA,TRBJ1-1,CASRGVNTEAFF,TGTGCCAGCAGGGGGGTTAACACTGAAGCTTTCTTT
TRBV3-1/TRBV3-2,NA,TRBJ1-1,CASSQDSWAPTTYTEAFF,TGTGCCAGCAGCCAAGATAGTTGGGCCCCTACTACTTACACTGAAGCTTTCTTT
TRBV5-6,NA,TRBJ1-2,CASSRDRLSGYTF,TGTGCCAGCAGCCGGGACCGCTTATCTGGCTACACCTTC
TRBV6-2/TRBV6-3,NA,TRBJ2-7,CASSYFAGAYYEQYF,TGTGCCAGCAGTTACTTCGCCGGCGCCTACTACGAGCAGTACTTC
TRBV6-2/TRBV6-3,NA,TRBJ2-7,CASSYTRYPLSYEQYF,TGTGCCAGCAGTTACACCAGGTATCCTCTCTCCTACGAGCAGTACTTC
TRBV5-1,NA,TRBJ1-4,CASSLEGVRTGSGEKLFF,TGCGCCAGCAGCTTGGAGGGGGTCCGTACGGGGAGTGGTGAAAAACTGTTTTTT
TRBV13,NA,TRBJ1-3,CASSLGPAGAGNTIYF,TGTGCCAGCAGCTTAGGCCCCGCAGGGGCGGGAAACACCATATATTTT
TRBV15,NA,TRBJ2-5,CATSRDRQIKETQYF,TGTGCCACCAGCAGAGATAGACAGATTAAAGAGACCCAGTACTTC
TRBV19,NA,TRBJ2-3,CASTSGTGTDTQYF,NA
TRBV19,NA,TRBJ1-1,CASIGVQDTEAFF,TGTGCCAGTATTGGGGTACAAGACACTGAAGCTTTCTTT
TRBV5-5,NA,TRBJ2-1,CASSSRVTSYNEQFF,TGTGCCAGCAGCTCGCGGGTGACCTCCTACAATGAGCAGTTCTTC
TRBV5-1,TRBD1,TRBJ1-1,CASSLVGTGGEAFF,TGCGCCAGCAGCTTGGTAGGGACAGGGGGTGAAGCTTTCTTT
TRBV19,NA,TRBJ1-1,CASSIKPSQEAFF,TGTGCCAGTAGTATCAAGCCTTCCCAAGAAGCTTTCTTT
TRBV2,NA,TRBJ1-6,CASKSRGGDNSPLHF,TGTGCCAGTAAATCACGGGGTGGCGATAATTCACCCCTCCACTTT